This T cell receptor beta chain was found in a study of CD8 T cells in Susac syndrome. RNA totalling about 0.45 to 1 ug underwent reverse transcription with random hexamers. TCRdb itself ran the immunoSEQ multiplex PCR reads through MiXCR, one entry per CDR3 protein. This table holds about 300,000 distinct CDR3 sequences, roughly 85% found once. V lost 10 bases and J lost 10, with 16 bases in between. CDR1 and CDR2 (germline): MNHNY, SVGAGI (reference sequence). This CDR3 is built from 11 residues. Those who served as multiple sclerosis controls were treatment-naive patients with stable or active relapsing-remitting disease.

The rearrangement links TRBV6-6 to TRBJ1-1, with D maybe TRBD1 (5 bases). The sample comprised CD8+ T cells from PBMCs. The source is a human donor with multiple sclerosis. DNA for the CDR3: TGTGCCATTCTCCAGGGTTCCGGAGCTTTCTTT. Translated: CAILQGSGAFF.